The 17 T cell receptor beta chains below all came from one sample that was sequenced in a study of breast tumors, draining lymph nodes, adjacent tissues. Axillary draining lymph nodes of breast cancer patients supplied the node samples. TCRdb fed the multiplex PCR reads into MiXCR, producing one record per CDR3 protein. The sample shows fewer than 250,000 distinct CDR3 sequences, about 32% of them seen only once. Sample: axillary lymph node tissue. Receptors were obtained from a female donor with breast cancer. Some clones in this sample may be carry-over from other donors' samples.

Ten or more counts support this clonotype. The chain joins TRBV11-2 to TRBJ2-1; D gene ambiguous. CDR3 length equals 12 residues. Trimming removed 1 base at V and 9 bases at J, with 7 bases between. Germline V gives CDR1 SGHAT, CDR2 FQNNGV. DNA for the CDR3: TGTGCCAGCAGCTTAGGTACGGGTGAGCAGTTCTTC. Translated: CASSLGTGEQFF.

This clonotype has ten or more counts. The chain carries TRBV27 and TRBJ2-7; D is possibly TRBD2 (6 bases). The CDR3 runs to 17 residues. Germline CDR1 reads MNHEY; CDR2 reads SMNVEV (reference sequence). Trimming shortened V by 3 bases and J by 0 bases, and 18 bases separated the two germline ends. Here the CDR3 DNA reads TGTGCCAGCAGTTTTAGGGCGGGGTCCCAAAACTCCTACGAGCAGTACTTC. Protein sequence: CASSFRAGSQNSYEQYF.

At least ten counts were recorded for this clonotype. The chain uses TRBV12-3 or TRBV12-4 and TRBJ2-2, with 9 bases identical to TRBD2. The CDR3 length is 16 residues. The V gene end was trimmed by 3 bases and the J gene end by 5 bases; junction bases not matched to a gene: 7. The CDR3 coding sequence is TGTGCCAGCAGTTTCGGGGCGGGAGGGGTAACCGGGGAGCTGTTTTTT. The encoded protein is CASSFGAGGVTGELFF.

This clonotype has at least ten counts. The chain couples TRBV4-1 to TRBJ2-5; no definite D call. CDR1 is MGHRA, CDR2 YSYEKL, per germline. V lost 0 bases and J 6 bases, leaving 11 bases between the germline ends. This CDR3 has 14 amino acids. The CDR3 DNA reads as TGCGCCAGCAGCCAAGATCCCCGAACGAAGACCCAGTACTTC. Amino acid sequence: CASSQDPRTKTQYF.

This clonotype was observed many times. The chain joins TRBV19 to TRBJ1-4, with a tentative D call TRBD1 (5 bases). Germline CDR1 is LNHDA and CDR2 is SQIVND (reference sequence). Trimming stripped 10 bases from V and 3 bases from J, with 12 bases between. CDR3 length: 13 amino acids. CDR3 bases: TGTGCCACTCGCAGGGACCCTAATGAAAAACTGTTTTTT. Encoded protein: CATRRDPNEKLFF.

Concerning this clonotype: A much bigger clone sits one base away, suggesting this may be a read error. The V gene is TRBV4-1, the J gene TRBJ1-4; 7 bases agree with TRBD1. The CDR3 length is 21 residues. Germline CDR1 MGHRA, CDR2 YSYEKL. The CDR3 region is CASSQAPGGTEGIATNEKRFF. In DNA form, the CDR3 reads TGCGCCAGCAGCCAAGCCCCCGGGGGGACAGAGGGAATTGCAACTAATGAAAAACGGTTTTTT.

This clonotype was counted between two and nine times. As DNA, the CDR3 is TGTGCCAGCAGTTACTCGGGACAGGGGGACTACACCTTC. It specifies CASSYSGQGDYTF. This chain links TRBV6-2 or TRBV6-3 with TRBJ1-2, with 11 bases identical to TRBD1. V shed 0 bases and J 10 bases; nucleotides not matched to a gene: 1. CDR1 is MNHEY and CDR2 is SVGEGT in the germline V gene. CDR3 length: 13 residues.

Notes on this clonotype: One end of the junction does not line up with germline, which may come from a read error. V gene TRBV18 combines with J gene TRBJ2-1; tentatively, D is TRBD1 (5 bases). The germline V gene encodes CDR1 KGHSH and CDR2 LQKENI. The CDR3 is 15 residues long. The CDR3 region has the DNA TGTGCCGGCTCACCAAGGGGCAAAGGGGCCTATGAGCAGTTCTTC. Translation gives CAGSPRGKGAYEQFF. Using reference TRBV18 and TRBJ2-1 for the parts outside the CDR3, the full variable domain is NAGVMQNPRHLVRRRGQEARLRCSPMKGHSHVYWYRQLPEEGLKFMVYLQKENIIDESGMPKERFSAEFPKEGPSILRIQQVVRGDSAAYFCAGSPRGKGAYEQFFGPGTRLTVL.

Concerning this clonotype itself: One base away lies a much larger clone, so this may be a sequencing read error. The gene calls are TRBV12-3 or TRBV12-4 and TRBJ1-5; 11 nucleotides agree with TRBD1. This CDR3 region has 16 residues. This chain's CDR3 is CASSFGRTGGKQPQHF. In nucleotides, the CDR3 is TGTGCCAGCAGTTTCGGTCGGACAGGGGGCAAGCAGCCCCAGCATTTT.

As for this clonotype: Likely a read error: the CDR3 ends without its conserved phenylalanine or tryptophan. This chain joins TRBV6-5 and TRBJ1-5; 7 nucleotides line up with TRBD1. This CDR3 region has 14 residues. Looked up from germline, CDR1 is MNHEY and CDR2 is SVGAGI. The DNA of the CDR3 is TGCGCCAGCAGAATGACAGGGTCAAAGCAGCCCCAGCATTGT. It is translated as CASRMTGSKQPQHC.

This chain links TRBV7-8 with TRBJ2-1; D tentatively reads TRBD1 or TRBD2 (5 bases each). The germline V gene encodes CDR1 SGHVS and CDR2 FQNEAQ. V lost 3 bases, J lost 6 bases, and 9 bases lay in between. This CDR3 has 13 amino acids. The CDR3 nucleotides read TGTGCCAGCAGCTTGGGGGTCTGCAATGAGCAGTTCTTC. The encoded protein is CASSLGVCNEQFF.

This clonotype was seen many times. The chain uses TRBV11-1 and TRBJ2-1; 7 bases fit TRBD2. This CDR3 has 13 residues. With V trimmed by 4 bases and J by 7 bases, 4 bases remained unmatched. Germline V gene data show CDR1 as SGHAT and CDR2 as FQDESV (reference sequence). The CDR3 spells CASSWGGSNEQFF. The DNA of the CDR3 is TGTGCCAGCAGCTGGGGAGGGTCGAATGAGCAGTTCTTC.

This clonotype came up many times. The chain is built from TRBV18 and TRBJ2-5; 10 nucleotides match TRBD1. Germline V lookup: CDR1 KGHSH, CDR2 LQKENI. CDR3 length: 13 amino acids. The trim removed 6 bases at V and 5 bases at J, leaving 3 bases unmatched. CDR3 coding DNA: TGTGCCAGCTCTGGGGACAGGGGTGAGACCCAGTACTTC. Protein product: CASSGDRGETQYF.

The table lists this clonotype with many counts. V usage is TRBV30 and J usage is TRBJ2-5; D ambiguous. CDR1 GTSNPN and CDR2 SVGIG come from the germline V gene (reference sequence). There are 13 residues in the CDR3. Trimming shortened V by 0 bases and J by 1 base, and 6 bases separated the two germline ends. The CDR3 DNA reads TGTGCCTGGAGTGTAAATCTCCAAGAGACCCAGTACTTC. Translation gives CAWSVNLQETQYF.

This clonotype was detected a few times. A read error is possible here, since a much larger clone lies one base away. The chain has TRBV12-3 or TRBV12-4 and TRBJ2-3; weak D call: TRBD2 (5 bases). Deletions cut 3 bases from V and 1 base from J, with 14 bases between. The CDR3 covers 16 residues. The CDR3 region is CASSFTTGRGTDTQYF. CDR3 bases: TGTGCCAGCAGTTTTACGACTGGGCGGGGCACAGATACGCAGTATTTT.

This clonotype was seen ten or more times. J is TRBJ2-3 and V is TRBV7-9; perhaps TRBD2 as D (5 bases). Trimming pared 5 bases from V and 2 bases from J, leaving 11 bases between. Germline CDR1 and CDR2: SEHNR and FQNEAQ (reference sequence). The CDR3 extends over 14 amino acids. This CDR3 reads CASSLDWLTDTQYF. CDR3 nucleotides: TGTGCCAGCAGCCTGGACTGGCTCACAGATACGCAGTATTTT.

Notes on this clonotype: The DNA is left out, because the CDR3 cannot be placed on it with certainty; the CDR3 is given as TCRdb lists it. The chain recombines TRBV6-1 with TRBJ1-3; the table's D gene call, TRBD1, was not cross checked with the DNA. Per germline, CDR1 MNHNS and CDR2 SASEGT. The CDR3 sequence runs 21 residues, both termini included. This CDR3 reads CASSRQGVVYEQYFGPGTIYF.